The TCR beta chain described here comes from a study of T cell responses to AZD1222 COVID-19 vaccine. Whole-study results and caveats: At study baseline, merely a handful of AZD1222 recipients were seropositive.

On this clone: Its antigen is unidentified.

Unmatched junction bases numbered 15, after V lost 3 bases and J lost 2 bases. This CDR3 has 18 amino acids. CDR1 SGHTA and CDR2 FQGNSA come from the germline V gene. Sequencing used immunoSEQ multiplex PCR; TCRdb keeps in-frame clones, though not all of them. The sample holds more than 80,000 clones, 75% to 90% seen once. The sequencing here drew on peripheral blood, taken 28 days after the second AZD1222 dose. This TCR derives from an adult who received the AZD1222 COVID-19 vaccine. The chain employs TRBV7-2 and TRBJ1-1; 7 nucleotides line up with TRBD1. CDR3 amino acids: CASSLRTGAWRRNTEAFF. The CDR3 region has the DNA TGTGCCAGCAGCTTGCGTACAGGGGCCTGGCGGCGTAACACTGAAGCTTTCTTT.